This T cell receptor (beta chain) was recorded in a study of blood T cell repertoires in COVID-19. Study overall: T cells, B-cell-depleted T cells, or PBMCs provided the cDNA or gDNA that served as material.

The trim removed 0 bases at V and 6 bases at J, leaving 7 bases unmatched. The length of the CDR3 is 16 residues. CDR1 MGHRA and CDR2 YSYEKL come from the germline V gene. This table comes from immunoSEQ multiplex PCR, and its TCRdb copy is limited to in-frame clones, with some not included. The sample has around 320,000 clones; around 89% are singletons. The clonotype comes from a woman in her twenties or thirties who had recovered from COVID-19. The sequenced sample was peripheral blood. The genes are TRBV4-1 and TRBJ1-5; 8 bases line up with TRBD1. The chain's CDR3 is CASSQDGQGAGQPQHF. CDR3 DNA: TGCGCCAGCAGCCAAGACGGGCAGGGGGCCGGTCAGCCCCAGCATTTT.